Presented here are 28 T cell receptor beta chains from one specimen sequenced in a study of blood T cell repertoires in COVID-19 (dated by TCRdb to between 2020 and 2021). Library construction relied on the immunoSEQ multiplex PCR assay. TCRdb holds this immuneACCESS table with in-frame rearrangements only. Some clones are missing; in checked studies, unresolved V genes explain under half, and the rest has no known cause. This sample gives around 360,000 clones in total; roughly 90% of them show up just once. The ten largest clones add up to 2.5% to 3.5% of the sample. Sequenced material: PBMCs or T cells enriched from blood (not recorded which). The receptors stem from a woman aged 30 to 39 who had recovered from COVID-19.

V and J are TRBV27 and TRBJ2-7; 10 nucleotides align to TRBD2. With 2 bases clipped from V and 0 bases from J, the junction kept 4 bases outside the gene matches. The CDR3 is 16 residues long. Germline CDR1 and CDR2: MNHEY and SMNVEV (reference sequence). The CDR3 DNA reads as TGTGCCAGCAGTTTAACCTCTAGCGGGAGCTCCTACGAGCAGTACTTC. Protein product: CASSLTSSGSSYEQYF.

V gene TRBV6-6 combines with J gene TRBJ1-5; no clear D. CDR3 length equals 14 residues. Germline assignment: CDR1 MNHNY and CDR2 SVGAGI (reference sequence). Trimming took off 3 bases at V and 0 bases at J, with 6 bases between the two ends. Here the CDR3 reads CASSYFHSNQPQHF. The DNA for the CDR3 is TGTGCCAGCAGTTATTTTCATAGCAATCAGCCCCAGCATTTT.

V gene TRBV5-1 combines with J gene TRBJ2-2; 8 positions agree with TRBD1. CDR3 size: 15 residues. V was pared by 0 bases and J by 4 bases, with 2 bases of the junction left unmatched. CDR1 SGHRS and CDR2 YFSETQ come from the germline V gene. CDR3 in amino acids: CASSLGQGTTGELFF. CDR3 coding DNA: TGCGCCAGCAGCTTGGGACAGGGGACCACCGGGGAGCTGTTTTTT.

V gene TRBV6-5 combines with J gene TRBJ1-6, with unresolved D. Between the trimmed V and J ends, which lost 0 bases and 0 bases, there was a span of 6 bases. Germline V gives CDR1 MNHEY, CDR2 SVGAGI. The CDR3 length is 16 residues. DNA for the CDR3: TGTGCCAGCAGTTACTCGAGGAGCTCCTATAATTCACCCCTCCACTTT. Encoded protein: CASSYSRSSYNSPLHF.

The V call is TRBV6-5, the J call TRBJ2-7, with 9 bases identical to TRBD2. Trimming at V came to 0 bases and at J to 7 bases, leaving 7 bases not matched to a gene. The CDR3 has 15 residues. Germline V CDR1 and CDR2: MNHEY, SVGAGI. The CDR3 nucleotides are TGTGCCAGCAGTTACTCGACCAGCGGGGGGCAGGAGCAGTACTTC. Encoded protein: CASSYSTSGGQEQYF.

The chain links TRBV13 to TRBJ2-7; D is unresolved. This CDR3 is 12 amino acids long. CDR1 and CDR2 from the germline V gene are PRHDT and FYEKMQ (reference sequence). V was cut by 4 bases and J by 2 bases, with 6 bases left in between. For the CDR3, the DNA is TGTGCCAGCAGCTCCGTAGCCTACGAGCAGTACTTC. This sequence encodes CASSSVAYEQYF.

V usage is TRBV5-8 and J usage is TRBJ1-5; 7 nucleotides align to TRBD1. Per germline, CDR1 SGHTS and CDR2 YDEGEE. After removal of 4 bases from V and 1 base from J, the junction contained 5 bases not matched to a gene. The CDR3 covers 15 residues. The CDR3 DNA is TGTGCCAGCAGCGAAACAGGGGTGAGCAATCAGCCCCAGCATTTT. Translated: CASSETGVSNQPQHF.

J is TRBJ2-2 and V is TRBV7-3; 9 bases map to TRBD2. V trimming: 5 bases; J trimming: 3 bases; junction bases outside the gene matches: 7. The CDR3 totals 16 residues. Germline lookup yields CDR1 SGHTA and CDR2 FQGTGA. CDR3 region: CASSTPSGVYTGELFF. The CDR3 nucleotides are TGTGCCAGCAGCACCCCTAGCGGGGTCTACACCGGGGAGCTGTTTTTT.

The chain combines TRBV30 with TRBJ1-2; the match to TRBD1 covers 7 bases. The junction had 7 bases not matched to a gene; V was cut back by 2 bases and J by 7 bases. Germline V gene data show CDR1 as GTSNPN and CDR2 as SVGIG (reference sequence). CDR3 length equals 13 residues. This chain's CDR3 is CAWSLGQVFGYTF. As DNA, the CDR3 is TGTGCCTGGAGTCTCGGACAGGTCTTTGGCTACACCTTC.

The genes are TRBV5-6 and TRBJ2-3, with TRBD1 as a possible D gene (6 bases). The V gene lost 3 bases and the J gene lost 2 bases, with 16 bases spanning the gap. Germline lookup yields CDR1 SGHDT and CDR2 YYEEEE. The CDR3 consists of 16 residues. The CDR3 DNA reads TGTGCCAGCAGCTCCTCGGACAGAGCCTACACAGATACGCAGTATTTT. It encodes CASSSSDRAYTDTQYF.

This clone turned up a few times. V and J are TRBV5-6 and TRBJ2-1; 13 nucleotides align to TRBD2. This CDR3 has 15 residues. J was trimmed by 13 bases and V by 3 bases; bases with no gene match: 10. Germline-derived CDR1 and CDR2 are SGHDT and YYEEEE. The CDR3 sequence is CASSSRGLAGWRQFF. DNA of the CDR3: TGTGCCAGCAGCTCCCGGGGACTAGCGGGATGGCGTCAGTTCTTC.

This chain links TRBV24-1 with TRBJ1-1; maybe TRBD1 (5 bases). CDR1 KGHDR and CDR2 SFDVKD come from the germline V gene. The CDR3 is made up of 11 amino acids. With 4 bases removed from V and 8 bases from J, the gap between germline ends came to 7 bases. The CDR3 sequence is CATSEGVEAFF. The CDR3 nucleotides are TGTGCCACCAGTGAAGGGGTGGAAGCTTTCTTT.

V is TRBV7-2 and J is TRBJ2-7, with D possibly being TRBD2 (6 bases). The CDR3 spans 13 residues. The germline CDR1 and CDR2 sequences are SGHTA and FQGNSA. Between the trimmed V and J ends, which lost 3 bases and 1 base, there was a span of 7 bases. CDR3 coding DNA: TGTGCCAGCAGCTTTGGAGGGTCCTACGAGCAGTACTTC. Protein product: CASSFGGSYEQYF.

This chain connects TRBV5-8 to TRBJ2-7, with TRBD1 matching 9 bases. Losses at the gene ends were 4 bases for V and 6 bases for J; bases not matched to a gene: 11. Looked up from germline, CDR1 is SGHTS and CDR2 is YDEGEE. The CDR3 runs to 15 residues. CDR3 nucleotides: TGTGCCAGCAGCCCTGACAGGGGGGTCCCTTTCGAGCAGTACTTC. Translated: CASSPDRGVPFEQYF.

The chain links TRBV6-5 to TRBJ1-1; TRBD1 is a possible D gene (6 bases). Trimming shortened V by 5 bases and J by 0 bases, and 13 bases separated the two germline ends. CDR3 length: 15 residues. Germline V gene data show CDR1 as MNHEY and CDR2 as SVGAGI. CDR3 DNA: TGTGCCAGCAGTCTAAGGGGGGGCATGAACACTGAAGCTTTCTTT. Translated, it gives CASSLRGGMNTEAFF.

This chain connects TRBV27 to TRBJ2-7, with D uncertain. This CDR3 is 14 amino acids long. Germline CDR1 reads MNHEY; CDR2 reads SMNVEV (reference sequence). Trimming pared 3 bases from V and 0 bases from J, leaving 9 bases between. The CDR3 here is CASSFKSLSYEQYF. CDR3 nucleotide sequence: TGTGCCAGCAGTTTTAAGTCACTCTCCTACGAGCAGTACTTC.

The CDR3 coding sequence is TGTGCCAGCATGGGACAGGTGAGCTCCTACGAGCAGTACTTC. The encoded protein is CASMGQVSSYEQYF. The chain carries TRBV6-5 and TRBJ2-7, with 8 bases that match TRBD1. Germline V gene data show CDR1 as MNHEY and CDR2 as SVGAGI. The CDR3 has 14 amino acids. V dropped 7 bases and J dropped 0; count of bases not matched to a gene: 5.

V and J are TRBV7-8 and TRBJ2-1; no firm D call. Between the trimmed V and J ends, which lost 5 bases and 10 bases, there was a span of 9 bases. The CDR3 is made up of 11 amino acids. Germline V CDR1 and CDR2: SGHVS, FQNEAQ. As DNA, the CDR3 is TGTGCCAGCAGCGGCTCCGTGGAGCAGTTCTTC. This translates into CASSGSVEQFF.

The chain combines TRBV16 with TRBJ2-1; TRBD2 aligns across 7 bases. The ends lost 0 bases at V and 6 bases at J; junction bases unmatched: 11. Germline V gene lookup returns CDR1 KGHSY and CDR2 FQNENV. The CDR3 loop spans 17 amino acids. The CDR3 coding sequence is TGTGCCAGCAGCCAATCCCAGGCTAGCGGAGACTTCAATGAGCAGTTCTTC. Translation: CASSQSQASGDFNEQFF.

The J gene is TRBJ2-1, the V gene TRBV11-2, with D maybe TRBD1 (6 bases). V was cut by 2 bases and J by 5 bases, with 7 bases left in between. The CDR3 consists of 13 residues. Germline V gene sequence: CDR1 SGHAT, CDR2 FQNNGV. The CDR3 bases are TGTGCCAGCAGCTTATCAGGGGACAATGAGCAGTTCTTC. Amino acid sequence: CASSLSGDNEQFF. Filled out from reference TRBV11-2 and TRBJ2-1, the complete variable domain reads EAGVAQSPRYKIIEKRQSVAFWCNPISGHATLYWYQQILGQGPKLLIQFQNNGVVDDSQLPKDRFSAERLKGVDSTLKIQPAKLEDSAVYLCASSLSGDNEQFFGPGTRLTVL.

This clone came up once. V gene TRBV9 combines with J gene TRBJ2-7; 10 nucleotides align to TRBD1. The CDR3 length is 15 residues. Per germline, CDR1 SGDLS and CDR2 YYNGEE. The V segment lost 4 bases and the J segment 5 bases; nucleotides outside the gene matches: 9. In DNA, the CDR3 is TGTGCCAGCAGCCCCCCAGGACAGGGGGACAACGAGCAGTACTTC. It is translated as CASSPPGQGDNEQYF. The full variable domain, in which reference TRBV9 and TRBJ2-7 provide the parts outside the CDR3, is DSGVTQTPKHLITATGQRVTLRCSPRSGDLSVYWYQQSLDQGLQFLIQYYNGEERAKGNILERFSAQQFPDLHSELNLSSLELGDSALYFCASSPPGQGDNEQYFGPGTRLTVT.

The genes are TRBV7-9 and TRBJ2-6; D perhaps matches TRBD1 (6 bases). V was cut by 4 bases and J by 0 bases, with 7 bases left in between. This CDR3 comprises 15 residues. The V gene's germline CDR1 is SEHNR and CDR2 FQNEAQ (reference sequence). The chain's CDR3 is CASSSDSSGANVLTF. CDR3 coding DNA: TGTGCCAGCAGCTCGGACAGCTCTGGGGCCAACGTCCTGACTTTC.

J is TRBJ2-7 and V is TRBV7-9, with D possibly being TRBD2 (6 bases). This CDR3 region has 13 residues. The germline gives CDR1 SEHNR, CDR2 FQNEAQ (reference sequence). V was trimmed by 0 bases and J by 7 bases, leaving 10 bases between them. For the CDR3, the DNA is TGTGCCAGCAGCTTAGCGGGAGGAGGTGAGCAGTACTTC. Its protein is CASSLAGGGEQYF.

The chain recombines TRBV5-8 with TRBJ2-1; weak D call: TRBD1 (6 bases). Germline V gene data show CDR1 as SGHTS and CDR2 as YDEGEE. With 7 bases removed from V and 3 bases from J, the gap between germline ends came to 23 bases. The CDR3 runs 17 residues. The CDR3 DNA reads as TGTGCCAGCGCGTACACAGGGAAGATCGGGCTCTACAATGAGCAGTTCTTC. This translates into CASAYTGKIGLYNEQFF.

The chain employs TRBV11-2 and TRBJ1-2, with 7 bases fitting TRBD1. The CDR3 covers 16 residues. V dropped 5 bases and J dropped 0; count of bases not matched to a gene: 9. The V gene's germline CDR1 is SGHAT and CDR2 FQNNGV. The CDR3 here is CASSLMGQNANYGYTF. CDR3 DNA: TGTGCCAGCAGCCTAATGGGACAGAACGCTAACTATGGCTACACCTTC.

The CDR3 protein is CASVGTANTEAFF. The CDR3 DNA reads as TGCGCCAGCGTGGGGACAGCGAACACTGAAGCTTTCTTT. This chain uses TRBV5-1 with TRBJ1-1, with 7 bases aligning to TRBD1. V was pared by 7 bases and J by 1 base, with 4 bases of the junction left unmatched. CDR3 size: 13 residues. Germline CDR1 is SGHRS and CDR2 is YFSETQ.

This chain uses TRBV30 with TRBJ1-2; no clear D gene. Germline-derived CDR1 and CDR2 are GTSNPN and SVGIG (reference sequence). Between the trimmed V and J ends, which lost 2 bases and 4 bases, there was a span of 11 bases. This CDR3 region has 13 residues. The CDR3 DNA sequence: TGTGCCTGGAGTTCGTGGGCCTCCTATGGCTACACCTTC. Translation: CAWSSWASYGYTF.

The V gene is TRBV3-1 (or the pseudogene TRBV3-2), the J gene TRBJ1-4, with D tentatively TRBD1 (6 bases). Trimming shortened V by 4 bases and J by 6 bases, and 9 bases separated the two germline ends. The CDR3 is 13 residues long. Per the germline V gene, CDR1 is LGHDT and CDR2 is YNNKEL (reference sequence). The CDR3 nucleotides are TGTGCCAGCAGCCCACGGACAGATGAAAAACTGTTTTTT. Its protein is CASSPRTDEKLFF.